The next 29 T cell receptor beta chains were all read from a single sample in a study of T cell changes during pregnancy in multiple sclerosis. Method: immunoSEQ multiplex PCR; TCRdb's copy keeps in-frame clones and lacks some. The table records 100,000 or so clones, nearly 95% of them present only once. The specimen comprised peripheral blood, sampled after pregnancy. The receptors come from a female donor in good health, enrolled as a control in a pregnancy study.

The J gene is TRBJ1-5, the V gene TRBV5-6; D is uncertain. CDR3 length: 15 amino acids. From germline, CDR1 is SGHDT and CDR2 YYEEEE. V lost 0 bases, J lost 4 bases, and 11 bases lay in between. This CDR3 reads CASSLGGIGNQPQHF. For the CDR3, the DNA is TGTGCCAGCAGCTTGGGAGGGATCGGAAATCAGCCCCAGCATTTT.

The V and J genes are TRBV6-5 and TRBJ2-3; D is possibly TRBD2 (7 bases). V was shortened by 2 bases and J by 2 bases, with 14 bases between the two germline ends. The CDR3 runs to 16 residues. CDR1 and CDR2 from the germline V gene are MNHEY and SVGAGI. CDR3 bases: TGTGCCAGCAGTTACCAAGTGGGGGGGGCCACAGATACGCAGTATTTT. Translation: CASSYQVGGATDTQYF.

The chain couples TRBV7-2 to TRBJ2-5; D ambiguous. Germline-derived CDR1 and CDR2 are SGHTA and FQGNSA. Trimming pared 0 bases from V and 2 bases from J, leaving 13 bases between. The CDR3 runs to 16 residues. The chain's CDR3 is CASSLAMGLRQETQYF. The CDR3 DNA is TGTGCCAGCAGCTTAGCGATGGGCCTTAGACAAGAGACCCAGTACTTC.

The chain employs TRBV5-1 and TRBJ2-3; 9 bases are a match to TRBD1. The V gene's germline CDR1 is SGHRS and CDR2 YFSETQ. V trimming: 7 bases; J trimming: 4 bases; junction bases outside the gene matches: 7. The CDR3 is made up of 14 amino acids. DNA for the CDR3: TGCGCCAGCTATAGGGACAGGGTCCCAGATACGCAGTATTTT. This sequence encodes CASYRDRVPDTQYF.

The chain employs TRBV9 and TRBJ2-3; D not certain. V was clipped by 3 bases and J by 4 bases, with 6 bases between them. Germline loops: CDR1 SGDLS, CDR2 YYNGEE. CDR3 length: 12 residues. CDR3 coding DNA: TGTGCCAGCAGCGCCATTCCAGATACGCAGTATTTT. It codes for CASSAIPDTQYF.

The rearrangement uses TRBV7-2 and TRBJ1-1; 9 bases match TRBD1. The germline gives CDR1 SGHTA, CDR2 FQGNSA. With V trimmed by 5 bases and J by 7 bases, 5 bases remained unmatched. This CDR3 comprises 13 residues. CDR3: CASSGGQGLEAFF. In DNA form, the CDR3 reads TGTGCCAGCAGCGGGGGACAGGGACTTGAAGCTTTCTTT.

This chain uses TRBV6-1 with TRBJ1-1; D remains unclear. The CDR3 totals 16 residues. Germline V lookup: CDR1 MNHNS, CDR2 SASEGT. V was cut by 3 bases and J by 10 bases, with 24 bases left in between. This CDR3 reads CASSEGGSEAARGAFF. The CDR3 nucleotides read TGTGCCAGCAGTGAGGGTGGCAGCGAAGCGGCACGTGGAGCTTTCTTT.

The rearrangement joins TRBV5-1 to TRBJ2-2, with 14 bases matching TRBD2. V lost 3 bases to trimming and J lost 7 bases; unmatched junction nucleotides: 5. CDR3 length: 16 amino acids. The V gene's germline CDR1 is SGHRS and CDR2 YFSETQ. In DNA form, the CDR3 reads TGCGCCAGCAGCTGGGGACTAGCGGGAGCGAACGGGGAGCTGTTTTTT. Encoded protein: CASSWGLAGANGELFF.

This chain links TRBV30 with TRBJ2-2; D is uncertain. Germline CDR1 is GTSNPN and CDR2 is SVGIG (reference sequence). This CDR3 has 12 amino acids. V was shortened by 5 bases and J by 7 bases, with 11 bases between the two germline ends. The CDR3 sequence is CAWRGSGGELFF. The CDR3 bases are TGTGCCTGGCGAGGTTCGGGCGGGGAGCTGTTTTTT.

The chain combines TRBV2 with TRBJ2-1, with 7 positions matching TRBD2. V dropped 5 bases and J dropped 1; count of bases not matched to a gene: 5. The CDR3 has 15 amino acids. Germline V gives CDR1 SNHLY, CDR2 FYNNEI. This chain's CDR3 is CASSPYSGSYNEQFF. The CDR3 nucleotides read TGTGCCAGCAGTCCATATAGCGGGTCCTACAATGAGCAGTTCTTC.

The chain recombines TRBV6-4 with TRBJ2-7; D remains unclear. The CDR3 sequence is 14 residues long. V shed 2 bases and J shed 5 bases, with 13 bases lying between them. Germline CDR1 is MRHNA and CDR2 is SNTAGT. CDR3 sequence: CASSDRIGGHEQYF. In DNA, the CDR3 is TGTGCCAGCAGTGACAGGATCGGCGGCCACGAGCAGTACTTC.

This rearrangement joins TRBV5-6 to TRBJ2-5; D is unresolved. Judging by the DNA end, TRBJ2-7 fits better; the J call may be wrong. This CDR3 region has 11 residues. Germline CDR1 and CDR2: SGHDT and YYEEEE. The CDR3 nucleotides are TGTGCCAGCAGCTTGGTGAGCGAGCAGTACTTC. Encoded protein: CASSLVSEQYF.

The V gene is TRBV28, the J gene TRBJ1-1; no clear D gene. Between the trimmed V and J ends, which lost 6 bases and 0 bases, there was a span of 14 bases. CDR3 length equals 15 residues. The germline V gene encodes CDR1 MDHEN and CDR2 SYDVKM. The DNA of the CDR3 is TGTGCCAGCAGAGACCGGGAGATCATGAACACTGAAGCTTTCTTT. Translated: CASRDREIMNTEAFF.

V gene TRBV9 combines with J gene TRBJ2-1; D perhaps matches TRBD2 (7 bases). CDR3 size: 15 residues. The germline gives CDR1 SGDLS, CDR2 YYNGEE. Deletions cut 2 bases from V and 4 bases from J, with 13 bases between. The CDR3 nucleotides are TGTGCCAGCAGCGTCTCAGGGGACTATTACAATGAGCAGTTCTTC. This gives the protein CASSVSGDYYNEQFF. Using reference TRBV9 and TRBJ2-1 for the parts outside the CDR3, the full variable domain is DSGVTQTPKHLITATGQRVTLRCSPRSGDLSVYWYQQSLDQGLQFLIQYYNGEERAKGNILERFSAQQFPDLHSELNLSSLELGDSALYFCASSVSGDYYNEQFFGPGTRLTVL.

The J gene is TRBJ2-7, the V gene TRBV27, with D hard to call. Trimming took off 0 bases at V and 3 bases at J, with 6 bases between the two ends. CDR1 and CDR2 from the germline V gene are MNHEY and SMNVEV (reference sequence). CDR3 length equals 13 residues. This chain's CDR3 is CASSLSRGYEQYF. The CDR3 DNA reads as TGTGCCAGCAGTTTATCCCGAGGCTACGAGCAGTACTTC.

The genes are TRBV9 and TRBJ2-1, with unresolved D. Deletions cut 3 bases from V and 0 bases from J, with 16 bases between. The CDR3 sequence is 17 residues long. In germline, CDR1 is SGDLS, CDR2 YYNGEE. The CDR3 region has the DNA TGTGCCAGCAGCGCCCGACAACTCCCGAGCTCCTACAATGAGCAGTTCTTC. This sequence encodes CASSARQLPSSYNEQFF.

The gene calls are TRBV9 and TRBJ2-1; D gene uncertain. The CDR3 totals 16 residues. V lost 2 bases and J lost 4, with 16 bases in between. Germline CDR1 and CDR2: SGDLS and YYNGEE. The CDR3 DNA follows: TGTGCCAGCAGCGTCCTCAAGGCGGCGCTGTACAATGAGCAGTTCTTC. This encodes CASSVLKAALYNEQFF.

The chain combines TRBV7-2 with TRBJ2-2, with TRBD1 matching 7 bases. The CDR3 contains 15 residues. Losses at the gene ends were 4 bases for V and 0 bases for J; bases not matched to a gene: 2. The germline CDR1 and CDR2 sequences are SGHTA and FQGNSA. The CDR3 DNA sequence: TGTGCCAGCAGCTCGGGACAGACGAACACCGGGGAGCTGTTTTTT. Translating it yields CASSSGQTNTGELFF.

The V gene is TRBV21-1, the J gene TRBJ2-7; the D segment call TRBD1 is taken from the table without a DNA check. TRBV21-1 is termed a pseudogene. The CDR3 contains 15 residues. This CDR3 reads CASSNPGTGAYEQYF. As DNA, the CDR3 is TGTGCCAGCAGCAACCCCGGGACAGGGGCCTACGAGCAGTACTTC.

CDR3 protein: CASSYRTSGTYEQYF. In DNA, the CDR3 is TGTGCCAGCAGTTACCGGACTAGCGGAACCTACGAGCAGTACTTC. The chain combines TRBV6-5 with TRBJ2-7; TRBD2 matches at 10 bases. The germline gives CDR1 MNHEY, CDR2 SVGAGI. V shed 2 bases and J 2 bases; nucleotides not matched to a gene: 3. This CDR3 is built from 15 residues.

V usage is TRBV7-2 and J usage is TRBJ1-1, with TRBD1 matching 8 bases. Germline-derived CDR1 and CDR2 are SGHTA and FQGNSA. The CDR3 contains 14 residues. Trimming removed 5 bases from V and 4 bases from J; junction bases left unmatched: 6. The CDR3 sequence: CASSKQGVSTEAFF. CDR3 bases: TGTGCCAGCAGCAAACAGGGGGTCAGCACTGAAGCTTTCTTT.

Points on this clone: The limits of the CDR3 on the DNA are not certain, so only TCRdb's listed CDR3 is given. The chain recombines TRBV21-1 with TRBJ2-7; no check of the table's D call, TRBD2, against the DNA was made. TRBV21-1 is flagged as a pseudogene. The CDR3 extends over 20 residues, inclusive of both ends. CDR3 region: CASSKGVGQGAGSGSCEQYF.

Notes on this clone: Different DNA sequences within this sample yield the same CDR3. The CDR3, as DNA: TGTGCCAGTAGTATCGGACAGGGAAATCAGCCCCAGCATTTT. Translation: CASSIGQGNQPQHF. The V call is TRBV19, the J call TRBJ1-5; 8 nucleotides line up with TRBD1. J was trimmed by 4 bases and V by 3 bases; bases with no gene match: 2. The germline V gene has CDR1 LNHDA and CDR2 SQIVND (reference sequence). The CDR3 has 14 amino acids.

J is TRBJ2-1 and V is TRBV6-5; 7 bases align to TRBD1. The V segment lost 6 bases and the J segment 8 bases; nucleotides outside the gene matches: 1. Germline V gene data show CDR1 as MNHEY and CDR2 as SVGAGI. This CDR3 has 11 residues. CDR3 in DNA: TGTGCCAGCAGCCAGGGGGATGAGCAGTTCTTC. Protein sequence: CASSQGDEQFF.

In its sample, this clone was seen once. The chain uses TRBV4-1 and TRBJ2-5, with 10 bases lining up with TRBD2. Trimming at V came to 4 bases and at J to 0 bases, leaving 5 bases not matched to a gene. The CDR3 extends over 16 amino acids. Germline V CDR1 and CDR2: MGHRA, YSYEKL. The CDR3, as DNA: TGCGCCAGCAGCCGAACCGGGACTAGCGACCAAGAGACCCAGTACTTC. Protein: CASSRTGTSDQETQYF.

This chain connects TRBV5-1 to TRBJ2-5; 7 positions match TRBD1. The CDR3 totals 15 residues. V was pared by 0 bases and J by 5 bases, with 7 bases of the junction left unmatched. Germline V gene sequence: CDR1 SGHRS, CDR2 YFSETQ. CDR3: CASSLGQGRVETQYF. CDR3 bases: TGCGCCAGCAGCTTGGGACAGGGAAGGGTGGAGACCCAGTACTTC.

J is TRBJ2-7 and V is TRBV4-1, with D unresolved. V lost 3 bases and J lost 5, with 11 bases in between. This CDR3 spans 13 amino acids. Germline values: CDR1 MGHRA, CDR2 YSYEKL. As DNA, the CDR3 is TGCGCCAGCAGCCAGACCCTAGAGGACGAGCAGTACTTC. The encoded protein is CASSQTLEDEQYF.

The CDR3 loop is CASSPLSGGPGDEQFF. For the CDR3, the DNA is TGTGCCAGCTCACCACTCTCGGGAGGGCCTGGAGATGAGCAGTTCTTC. The chain uses TRBV18 and TRBJ2-1; 8 bases are a match to TRBD2. The CDR3 runs to 16 residues. Per germline, CDR1 KGHSH and CDR2 LQKENI. Trimming cost V 1 base and J 8 bases; bases outside gene matches: 10.

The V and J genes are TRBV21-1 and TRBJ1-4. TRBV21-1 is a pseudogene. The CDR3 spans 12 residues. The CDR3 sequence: CASSKTGEKLFF. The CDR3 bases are TGTGCCAGCAGCAAGACCGGGGAAAAACTGTTTTTT.